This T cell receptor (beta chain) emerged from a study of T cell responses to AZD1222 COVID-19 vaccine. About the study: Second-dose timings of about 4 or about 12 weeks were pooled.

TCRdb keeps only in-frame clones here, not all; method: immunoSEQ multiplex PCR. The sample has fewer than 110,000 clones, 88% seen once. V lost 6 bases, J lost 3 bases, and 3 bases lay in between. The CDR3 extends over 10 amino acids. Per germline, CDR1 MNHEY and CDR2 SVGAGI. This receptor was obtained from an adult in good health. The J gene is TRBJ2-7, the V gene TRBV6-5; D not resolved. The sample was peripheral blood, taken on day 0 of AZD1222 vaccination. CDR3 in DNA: TGTGCCAGCAGGGACTACGAGCAGTACTTC. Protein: CASRDYEQYF.